The present T cell receptor (beta chain) was sequenced within a study of blood T cells in healthy people across ages. This CDR3 has 13 amino acids. CDR1 GTSNPN and CDR2 SVGIG come from the germline V gene (reference sequence). V was shortened by 2 bases and J by 3 bases, with 11 bases between the two germline ends. Then a second PCR, running about 6 to 11 cycles, was carried out with a sample-barcoded 5' primer and a J-beta primer mix. In TCRdb, the 5' RACE reads were re-called with MiXCR into one record per CDR3 protein. The repertoire holds about 970,000 distinct CDR3 sequences, 45% to 60% seen once, with over 20% in the top ten.

This chain links TRBV30 with TRBJ2-7; D is tentatively TRBD1 or TRBD2 (5 bases each). The receptor was isolated from a woman aged 55-75 years in good health. The specimen was blood. CDR3 DNA: TGTGCCTGGAGTAGGGGAGTTGGCTACGAGCAGTACTTC. Translating it yields CAWSRGVGYEQYF.